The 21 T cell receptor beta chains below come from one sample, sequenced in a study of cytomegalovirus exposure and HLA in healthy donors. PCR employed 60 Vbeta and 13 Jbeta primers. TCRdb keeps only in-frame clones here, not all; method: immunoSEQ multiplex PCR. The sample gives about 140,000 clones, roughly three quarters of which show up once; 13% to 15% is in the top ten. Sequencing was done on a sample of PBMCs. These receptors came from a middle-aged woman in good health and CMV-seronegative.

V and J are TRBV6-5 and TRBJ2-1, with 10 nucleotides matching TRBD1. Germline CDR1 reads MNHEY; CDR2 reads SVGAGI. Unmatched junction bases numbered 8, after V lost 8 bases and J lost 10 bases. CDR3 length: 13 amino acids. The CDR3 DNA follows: TGTGCCAGCGGGAACGACAGGGGGCACGAGCAGTTCTTC. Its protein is CASGNDRGHEQFF.

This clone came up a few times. CDR3 DNA: TGTGCCAGCAGAGACAGGCAGGATAACGGAGAAGCTTTCTTT. It is translated as CASRDRQDNGEAFF. This rearrangement joins TRBV6-6 to TRBJ1-1; D possibly corresponds to TRBD1 (6 bases). The CDR3 runs 14 residues. Per the germline V gene, CDR1 is MNHNY and CDR2 is SVGAGI (reference sequence). The V end lost 6 bases, the J end lost 8 bases, and 19 bases lay between the germline ends.

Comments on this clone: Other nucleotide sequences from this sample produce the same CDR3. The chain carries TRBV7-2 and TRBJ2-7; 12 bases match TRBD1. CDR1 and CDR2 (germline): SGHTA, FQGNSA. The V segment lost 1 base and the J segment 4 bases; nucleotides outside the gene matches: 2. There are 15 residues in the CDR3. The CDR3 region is CASSLGGQGAYEQYF. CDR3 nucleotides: TGTGCCAGCAGCTTAGGGGGACAGGGGGCGTACGAGCAGTACTTC.

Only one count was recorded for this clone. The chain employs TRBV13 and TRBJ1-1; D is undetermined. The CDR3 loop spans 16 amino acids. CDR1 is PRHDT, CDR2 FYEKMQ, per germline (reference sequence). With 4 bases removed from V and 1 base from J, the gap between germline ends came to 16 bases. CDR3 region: CASSYPRHLRNTEAFF. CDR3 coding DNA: TGTGCCAGCAGCTACCCGAGGCACCTACGGAACACTGAAGCTTTCTTT. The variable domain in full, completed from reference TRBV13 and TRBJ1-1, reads AAGVIQSPRHLIKEKRETATLKCYPIPRHDTVYWYQQGPGQDPQFLISFYEKMQSDKGSIPDRFSAQQFSDYHSELNMSSLELGDSALYFCASSYPRHLRNTEAFFGQGTRLTVV.

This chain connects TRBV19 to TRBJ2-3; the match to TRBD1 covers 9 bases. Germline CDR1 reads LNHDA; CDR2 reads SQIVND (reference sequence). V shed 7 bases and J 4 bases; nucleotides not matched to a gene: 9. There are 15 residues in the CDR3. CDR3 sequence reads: CASNRGRRGPDTQYF. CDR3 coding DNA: TGTGCCAGTAACAGGGGGCGCAGGGGCCCAGATACGCAGTATTTT.

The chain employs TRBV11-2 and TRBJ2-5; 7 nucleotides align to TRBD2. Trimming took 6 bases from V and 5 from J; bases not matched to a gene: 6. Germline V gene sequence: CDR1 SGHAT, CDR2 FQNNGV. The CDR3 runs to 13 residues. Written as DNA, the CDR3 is TGTGCCAGCAGGCTAAGCGGGACGGAGACCCAGTACTTC. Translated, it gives CASRLSGTETQYF.

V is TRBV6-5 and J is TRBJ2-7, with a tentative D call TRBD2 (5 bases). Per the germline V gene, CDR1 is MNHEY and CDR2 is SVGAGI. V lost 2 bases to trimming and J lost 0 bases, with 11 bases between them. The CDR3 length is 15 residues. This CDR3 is CASSYARAISYEQYF. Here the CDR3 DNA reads TGTGCCAGCAGTTACGCGAGGGCAATCTCCTACGAGCAGTACTTC.

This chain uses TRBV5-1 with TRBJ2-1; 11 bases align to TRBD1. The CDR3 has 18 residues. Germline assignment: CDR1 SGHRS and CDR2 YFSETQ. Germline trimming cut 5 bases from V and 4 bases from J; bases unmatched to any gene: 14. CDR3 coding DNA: TGCGCCAGCAGTCTATCGGTGGGACAGGGGGGGGGATACAATGAGCAGTTCTTC. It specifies CASSLSVGQGGGYNEQFF.

CDR3 sequence reads: CASSLAGNSNQPQHF. CDR3 in DNA: TGCGCCAGCAGCTTGGCAGGGAATAGCAATCAGCCCCAGCATTTT. The gene calls are TRBV5-1 and TRBJ1-5, with TRBD1 as a possible D gene (5 bases). Trimming removed 0 bases at V and 0 bases at J, with 7 bases between. The germline V gene encodes CDR1 SGHRS and CDR2 YFSETQ. CDR3 size: 15 residues.

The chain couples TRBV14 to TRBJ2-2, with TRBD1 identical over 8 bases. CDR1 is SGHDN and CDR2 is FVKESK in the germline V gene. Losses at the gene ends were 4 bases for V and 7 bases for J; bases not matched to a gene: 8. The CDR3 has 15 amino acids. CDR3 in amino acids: CASSRGQAYGGELFF. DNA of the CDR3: TGTGCCAGCAGCCGGGGACAGGCATATGGCGGGGAGCTGTTTTTT.

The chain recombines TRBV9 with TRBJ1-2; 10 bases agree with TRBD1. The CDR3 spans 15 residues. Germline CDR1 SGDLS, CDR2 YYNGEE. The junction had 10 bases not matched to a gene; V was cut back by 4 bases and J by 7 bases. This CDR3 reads CASSTSGQGVSGYTF. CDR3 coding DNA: TGTGCCAGCAGCACGAGCGGACAGGGGGTCTCTGGCTACACCTTC. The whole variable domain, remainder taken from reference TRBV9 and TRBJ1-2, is DSGVTQTPKHLITATGQRVTLRCSPRSGDLSVYWYQQSLDQGLQFLIQYYNGEERAKGNILERFSAQQFPDLHSELNLSSLELGDSALYFCASSTSGQGVSGYTFGSGTRLTVV.

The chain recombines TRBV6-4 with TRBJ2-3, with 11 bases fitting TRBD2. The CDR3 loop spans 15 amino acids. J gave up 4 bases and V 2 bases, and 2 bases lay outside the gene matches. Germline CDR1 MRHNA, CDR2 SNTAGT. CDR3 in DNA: TGTGCCAGCAGTGACACTAGCGGGAGACCAGATACGCAGTATTTT. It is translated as CASSDTSGRPDTQYF.

The DNA of the CDR3 is TGTGCCAGCAGTTACTCTACAGGGGGGAAACTGTTTTTT. Amino acid sequence: CASSYSTGGKLFF. V is TRBV6-5 and J is TRBJ1-4; 8 bases are a match to TRBD1. The CDR3 consists of 13 residues. Trimming removed 0 bases from V and 11 bases from J; junction bases left unmatched: 2. The V gene's germline CDR1 is MNHEY and CDR2 SVGAGI.

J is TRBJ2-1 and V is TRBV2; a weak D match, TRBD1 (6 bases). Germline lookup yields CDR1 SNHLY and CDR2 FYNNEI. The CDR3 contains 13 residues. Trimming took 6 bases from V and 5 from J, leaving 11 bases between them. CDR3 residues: CASRLGQHNEQFF. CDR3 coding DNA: TGTGCCAGCAGGCTAGGACAGCACAATGAGCAGTTCTTC.

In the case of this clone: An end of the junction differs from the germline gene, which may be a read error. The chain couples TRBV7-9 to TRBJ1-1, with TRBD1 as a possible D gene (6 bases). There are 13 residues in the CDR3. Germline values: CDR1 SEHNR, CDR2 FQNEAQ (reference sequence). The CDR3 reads CSSSLARDRHAFF. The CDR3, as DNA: TGTTCCAGCAGCTTAGCGCGTGACAGGCACGCTTTCTTT.

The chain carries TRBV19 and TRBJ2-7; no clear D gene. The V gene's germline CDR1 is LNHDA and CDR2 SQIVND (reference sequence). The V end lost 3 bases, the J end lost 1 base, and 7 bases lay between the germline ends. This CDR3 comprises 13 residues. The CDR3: CASSIMYSYEQYF. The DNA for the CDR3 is TGTGCCAGTAGTATTATGTATTCCTACGAGCAGTACTTC.

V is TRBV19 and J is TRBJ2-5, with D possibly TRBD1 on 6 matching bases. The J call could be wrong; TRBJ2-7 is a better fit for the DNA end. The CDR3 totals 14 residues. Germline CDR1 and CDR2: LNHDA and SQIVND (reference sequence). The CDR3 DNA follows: TGTGCCAGTAGTTCTATAGGGGGCTCCTACGAGCAGTACTTC. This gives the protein CASSSIGGSYEQYF.

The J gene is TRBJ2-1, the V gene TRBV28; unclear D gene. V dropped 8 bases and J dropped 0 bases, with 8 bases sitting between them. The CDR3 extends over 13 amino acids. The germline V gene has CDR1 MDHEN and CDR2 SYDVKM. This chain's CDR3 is CASRASSYNEQFF. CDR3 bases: TGTGCCAGCCGAGCAAGCTCCTACAATGAGCAGTTCTTC.

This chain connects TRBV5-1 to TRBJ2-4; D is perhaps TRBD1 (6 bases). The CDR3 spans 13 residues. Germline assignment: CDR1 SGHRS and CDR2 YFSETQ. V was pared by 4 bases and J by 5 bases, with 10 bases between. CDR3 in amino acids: CASSGGPQNIQYF. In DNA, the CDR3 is TGCGCCAGCAGCGGGGGCCCCCAAAACATTCAGTACTTC. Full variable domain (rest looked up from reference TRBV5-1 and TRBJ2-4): KAGVTQTPRYLIKTRGQQVTLSCSPISGHRSVSWYQQTPGQGLQFLFEYFSETQRNKGNFPGRFSGRQFSNSRSEMNVSTLELGDSALYLCASSGGPQNIQYFGAGTRLSVL.

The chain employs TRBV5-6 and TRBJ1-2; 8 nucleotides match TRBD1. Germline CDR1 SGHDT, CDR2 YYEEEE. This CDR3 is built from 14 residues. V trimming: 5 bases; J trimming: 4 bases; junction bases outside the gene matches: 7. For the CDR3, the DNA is TGTGCCAGCAGGAGGACAGGGAGGTCCTATGGCTACACCTTC. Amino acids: CASRRTGRSYGYTF.

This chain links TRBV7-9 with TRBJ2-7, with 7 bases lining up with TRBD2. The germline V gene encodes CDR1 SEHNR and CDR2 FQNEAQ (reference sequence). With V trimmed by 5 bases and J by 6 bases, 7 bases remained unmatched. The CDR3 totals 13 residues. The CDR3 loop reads CASSNSTGGEQYF. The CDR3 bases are TGTGCCAGCAGCAATTCGACGGGGGGCGAGCAGTACTTC. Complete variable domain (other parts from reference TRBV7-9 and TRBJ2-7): DTGVSQNPRHKITKRGQNVTFRCDPISEHNRLYWYRQTLGQGPEFLTYFQNEAQLEKSRLLSDRFSAERPKGSFSTLEIQRTEQGDSAMYLCASSNSTGGEQYFGPGTRLTVT.